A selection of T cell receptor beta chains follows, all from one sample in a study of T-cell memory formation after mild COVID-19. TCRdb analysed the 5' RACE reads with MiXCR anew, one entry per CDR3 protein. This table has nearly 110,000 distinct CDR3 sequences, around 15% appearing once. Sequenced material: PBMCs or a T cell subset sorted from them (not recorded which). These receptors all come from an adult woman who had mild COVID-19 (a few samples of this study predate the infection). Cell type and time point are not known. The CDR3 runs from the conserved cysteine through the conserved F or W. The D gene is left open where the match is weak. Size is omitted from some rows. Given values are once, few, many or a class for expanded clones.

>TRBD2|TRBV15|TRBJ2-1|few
CATSRDWGGSWNEQFF
TGTGCCACCAGCAGAGATTGGGGCGGGAGTTGGAATGAGCAGTTCTTC
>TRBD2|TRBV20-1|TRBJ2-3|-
CSASPDMTTSGESTDTQYF
TGCAGTGCTAGCCCAGATATGACAACTAGCGGGGAGAGCACAGATACGCAGTATTTT
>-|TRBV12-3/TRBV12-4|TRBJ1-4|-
CASSFMSGLREKLFF
TGTGCCAGCAGTTTTATGTCAGGGCTCAGGGAAAAACTGTTTTTT
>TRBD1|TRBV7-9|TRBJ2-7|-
CASSFGTGDEQYF
TGTGCCAGCAGCTTTGGTACAGGGGACGAGCAGTACTTC
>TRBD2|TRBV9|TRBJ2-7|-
CASSPEGGGLAGDGGISYEQYF
TGTGCCAGCAGCCCCGAGGGAGGTGGACTAGCGGGAGACGGGGGTATTTCCTACGAGCAGTACTTC
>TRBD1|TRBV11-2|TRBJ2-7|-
CASSTGQGYYEQYF
TGTGCCAGCAGCACCGGACAGGGATACTACGAGCAGTACTTC
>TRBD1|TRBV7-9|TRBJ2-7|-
CASSPPSGTGFDEQYF
TGTGCCAGCAGCCCACCCTCCGGGACAGGGTTTGACGAGCAGTACTTC
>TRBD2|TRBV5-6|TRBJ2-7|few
CASSFLAGVHEQYF
TGTGCCAGCAGCTTTCTAGCGGGAGTCCACGAGCAGTACTTC
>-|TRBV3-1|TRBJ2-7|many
CASSQEIAAAYEQYF
TGTGCCAGCAGCCAAGAAATAGCGGCCGCCTACGAGCAGTACTTC
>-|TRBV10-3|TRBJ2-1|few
CAISIQQGNEQFF
TGTGCCATCAGTATACAACAGGGTAATGAGCAGTTCTTC
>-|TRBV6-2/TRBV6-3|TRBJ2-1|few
CASSYSMWEAYNEQFF
TGTGCCAGCAGTTACTCGATGTGGGAGGCGTACAATGAGCAGTTCTTC
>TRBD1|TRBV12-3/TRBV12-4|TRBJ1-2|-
CASRETGAIYGYTF
TGTGCCAGCAGGGAGACAGGGGCAATCTATGGCTACACCTTC
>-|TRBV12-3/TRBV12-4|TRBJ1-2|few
CASSLGGTGYGYTF
TGTGCCAGCAGTTTGGGGGGGACGGGCTATGGCTACACCTTC
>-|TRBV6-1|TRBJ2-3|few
CASSEPMWPDTQYF
TGTGCCAGCAGTGAACCCATGTGGCCAGATACGCAGTATTTT
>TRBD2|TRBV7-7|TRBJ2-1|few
CASSLGGRGGVYEQFF
TGTGCCAGCAGCTTAGGTGGGCGGGGGGGCGTCTATGAGCAGTTCTTC